Following are 16 T cell receptor beta chains from one sample sequenced in a study of T cell repertoires in cytomegalovirus infection. MiXCR, applied by TCRdb to the reads, yields one record per CDR3 protein. The data contain fewer than 350,000 distinct CDR3 sequences, almost 30% of them singletons. No cognate antigen is known for these TCRs. Specimen: cultured PBMCs, collected from culture after CMV antigen stimulation. All receptors come from a human donor in good health (CMV status not recorded). Some clones in this sample may be carry-over from other donors' samples.

The genes are TRBV28 and TRBJ2-2, with TRBD2 as a possible D gene (5 bases). Trimming removed 2 bases at V and 7 bases at J, with 17 bases between. The length of the CDR3 is 16 residues. Germline V gene data show CDR1 as MDHEN and CDR2 as SYDVKM. The CDR3 protein is CASSLEGQMGIGELFF. Written as DNA, the CDR3 is TGTGCCAGCAGTTTAGAGGGCCAGATGGGGATCGGGGAGCTGTTTTTT.

The rearrangement uses TRBV10-3 and TRBJ2-4; D possibly matches TRBD1 or TRBD2 (6 bases each). Deletions cut 2 bases from V and 6 bases from J, with 11 bases between. The CDR3 is made up of 14 amino acids. The germline V gene has CDR1 ENHRY and CDR2 SYGVKD. The CDR3 protein is CAISEGGRRNIQYF. CDR3 nucleotide sequence: TGTGCCATCAGTGAGGGGGGGCGGAGAAACATTCAGTACTTC.

This clonotype occurred many times. V and J are TRBV11-2 and TRBJ2-5, with D tentatively TRBD1 (5 bases). The V end lost 2 bases, the J end lost 4 bases, and 11 bases lay between the germline ends. Germline CDR1 is SGHAT and CDR2 is FQNNGV. The length of the CDR3 is 14 residues. CDR3 coding DNA: TGTGCCAGCAGCTTACGCCAGGGTGGAGAGACCCAGTACTTC. This codes for CASSLRQGGETQYF.

This chain joins TRBV6-1 and TRBJ1-1; D not certain. From germline, CDR1 is MNHNS and CDR2 SASEGT. This CDR3 has 11 amino acids. Trimming cost V 6 bases and J 10 bases, with 12 bases left between them. The DNA of the CDR3 is TGTGCCAGCAGAAGGGCAGCTGTAGCTTTCTTT. Encoded protein: CASRRAAVAFF.

The rearrangement joins TRBV12-3 or TRBV12-4 to TRBJ1-2; D unclear. Trimming stripped 6 bases from V and 4 bases from J, with 15 bases between. This CDR3 has 14 amino acids. CDR3 in amino acids: CASSASHRTYGYTF. The CDR3 DNA is TGTGCCAGCAGCGCCTCCCACCGTACCTATGGCTACACCTTC.

The rearrangement joins TRBV27 to TRBJ2-7, with D hard to call. V lost 2 bases and J lost 3, with 5 bases in between. The length of the CDR3 is 12 residues. The germline CDR1 and CDR2 sequences are MNHEY and SMNVEV (reference sequence). The CDR3 here is CASSLAVYEQYF. CDR3 nucleotide sequence: TGTGCCAGCAGTTTAGCGGTCTACGAGCAGTACTTC.

The rearrangement joins TRBV20-1 to TRBJ2-1, with 7 nucleotides matching TRBD2. This CDR3 is built from 13 residues. Germline V lookup: CDR1 DFQATT, CDR2 SNEGSKA (reference sequence). J gave up 7 bases and V 3 bases, and 6 bases lay outside the gene matches. The CDR3: CSARAGVINEQFF. In DNA, the CDR3 is TGCAGTGCTAGGGCGGGAGTGATTAATGAGCAGTTCTTC.

J is TRBJ2-3 and V is TRBV5-1; 12 bases match TRBD2. The germline gives CDR1 SGHRS, CDR2 YFSETQ. With 2 bases clipped from V and 6 bases from J, the junction kept 7 bases outside the gene matches. The CDR3 sequence is 16 residues long. This CDR3 reads CASSFRLAGVSDTQYF. The CDR3, as DNA: TGCGCCAGCAGCTTCAGACTAGCGGGAGTCTCTGATACGCAGTATTTT.

A remark on this clonotype: A single base separates this from a much larger clone, so it may be a read error. The chain joins TRBV28 to TRBJ1-5; D ambiguous. This CDR3 has 13 amino acids. CDR1 and CDR2 from the germline V gene are MDHEN and SYDVKM. CDR3 sequence (DNA): TGTGCCAGCAGTTTATATAGCTATCAGCCCCAGCATTTT. Protein sequence: CASSLYSYQPQHF.

CDR3 DNA sequence: TGTGCCAGCAGTTTTGGGACAGGGGTGAGCGGCTACACCTTC. It translates to CASSFGTGVSGYTF. The chain joins TRBV12-3 or TRBV12-4 to TRBJ1-2; 10 positions match TRBD1. V was pared by 3 bases and J by 8 bases, with 6 bases of the junction left unmatched. The CDR3 contains 14 residues.

This sequence joins TRBV10-3 and TRBJ1-1; no definite D call. This CDR3 region has 12 residues. Germline CDR1 ENHRY, CDR2 SYGVKD. Trimming took 4 bases from V and 6 from J, leaving 9 bases between them. The CDR3 bases are TGTGCCATCAGTGCCTCCGGTGCTGAAGCTTTCTTT. It specifies CAISASGAEAFF.

The rearrangement links TRBV7-9 to TRBJ2-1; 9 bases align to TRBD1. The V segment lost 3 bases and the J segment 3 bases; nucleotides outside the gene matches: 6. CDR1 and CDR2 from the germline V gene are SEHNR and FQNEAQ (reference sequence). The CDR3 consists of 16 residues. The DNA for the CDR3 is TGTGCCAGCAGCTTGGCCGGGACAGGGAACTACAATGAGCAGTTCTTC. Translation: CASSLAGTGNYNEQFF.

This clonotype was picked up many times. The V and J genes are TRBV7-2 and TRBJ2-7; 9 nucleotides match TRBD1. V shed 4 bases, J shed 3 bases, and the junction held 4 bases outside the gene matches. The CDR3 has 14 amino acids. Germline values: CDR1 SGHTA, CDR2 FQGNSA. CDR3 in DNA: TGTGCCAGCAGCTCGGGACAGGGAGTCTACGAGCAGTACTTC. Protein: CASSSGQGVYEQYF.

This clonotype appeared a few times. The chain joins TRBV5-6 to TRBJ1-1; 8 bases are a match to TRBD1. Per germline, CDR1 SGHDT and CDR2 YYEEEE. V lost 4 bases and J lost 2; bases outside the gene matches: 4. This CDR3 contains 14 residues. This CDR3 is CASSVTGANTEAFF. The CDR3 region has the DNA TGTGCCAGCAGCGTGACAGGGGCTAACACTGAAGCTTTCTTT.

This clonotype showed up just a few times. CDR3 sequence: CASSQGGGKSYNEQFF. For the CDR3, the DNA is TGTGCCAGCAGCCAGGGGGGCGGAAAGTCCTACAATGAGCAGTTCTTC. This chain connects TRBV7-2 to TRBJ2-1; D might be TRBD1 (7 bases). Trimming pared 5 bases from V and 1 base from J, leaving 15 bases between. CDR3 length: 16 amino acids. CDR1 SGHTA and CDR2 FQGNSA come from the germline V gene.

This clonotype has a handful of counts. The V call is TRBV4-2, the J call TRBJ2-3, with 10 bases matching TRBD2. The CDR3 is 16 residues long. V dropped 1 base and J dropped 4; count of bases not matched to a gene: 5. Germline V lookup: CDR1 LGHNA, CDR2 YNFKEQ. CDR3 DNA: TGTGCCAGCAGCCAAGTTGGCCTAGCGGGAGCAGATACGCAGTATTTT. This translates into CASSQVGLAGADTQYF.